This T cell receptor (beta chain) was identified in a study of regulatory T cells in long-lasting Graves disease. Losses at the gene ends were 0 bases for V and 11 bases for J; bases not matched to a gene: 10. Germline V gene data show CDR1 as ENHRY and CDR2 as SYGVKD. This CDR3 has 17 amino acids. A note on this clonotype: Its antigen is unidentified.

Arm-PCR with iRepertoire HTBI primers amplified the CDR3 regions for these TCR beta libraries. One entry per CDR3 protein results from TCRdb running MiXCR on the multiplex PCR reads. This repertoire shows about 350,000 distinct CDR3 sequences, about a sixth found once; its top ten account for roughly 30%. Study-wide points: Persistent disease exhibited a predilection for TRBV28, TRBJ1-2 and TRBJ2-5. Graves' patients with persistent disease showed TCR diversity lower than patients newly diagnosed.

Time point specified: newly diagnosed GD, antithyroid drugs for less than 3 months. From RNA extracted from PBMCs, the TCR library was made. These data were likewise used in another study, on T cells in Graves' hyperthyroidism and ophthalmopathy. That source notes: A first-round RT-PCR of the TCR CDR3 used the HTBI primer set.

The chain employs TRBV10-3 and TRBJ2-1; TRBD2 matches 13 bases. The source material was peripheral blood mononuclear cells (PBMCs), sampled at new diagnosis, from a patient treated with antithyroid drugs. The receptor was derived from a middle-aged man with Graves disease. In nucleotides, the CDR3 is TGTGCCATCAGTGAGTCTCCAGGACTAGCGGGGGAGGGAAAGCAGTTCTTC. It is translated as CAISESPGLAGEGKQFF.